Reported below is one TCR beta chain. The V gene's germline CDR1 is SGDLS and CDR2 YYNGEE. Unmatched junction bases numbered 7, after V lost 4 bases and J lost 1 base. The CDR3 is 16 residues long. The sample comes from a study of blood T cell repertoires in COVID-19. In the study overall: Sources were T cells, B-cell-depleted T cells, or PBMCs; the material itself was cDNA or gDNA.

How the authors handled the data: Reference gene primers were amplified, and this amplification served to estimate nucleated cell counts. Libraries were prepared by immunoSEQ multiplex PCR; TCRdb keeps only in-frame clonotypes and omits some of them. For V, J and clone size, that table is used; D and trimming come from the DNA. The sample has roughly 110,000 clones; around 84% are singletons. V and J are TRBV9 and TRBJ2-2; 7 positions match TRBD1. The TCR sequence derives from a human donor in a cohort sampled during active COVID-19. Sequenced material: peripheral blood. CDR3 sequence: CASSSGTAWNTGELFF. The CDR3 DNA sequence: TGTGCCAGCAGCTCCGGGACAGCCTGGAACACCGGGGAGCTGTTTTTT. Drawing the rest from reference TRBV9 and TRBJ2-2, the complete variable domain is DSGVTQTPKHLITATGQRVTLRCSPRSGDLSVYWYQQSLDQGLQFLIQYYNGEERAKGNILERFSAQQFPDLHSELNLSSLELGDSALYFCASSSGTAWNTGELFFGEGSRLTVL.